A single T cell receptor beta chain is shown here with its context. This specimen comes from a study of blood T cell repertoires in COVID-19. Original processing methods: Nucleated cell number was recorded as an estimate derived from reference gene primer amplification. Sequencing used immunoSEQ multiplex PCR; TCRdb keeps in-frame clones, though not all of them. V and J calls and clone size are given by that table; D and trimming were obtained from the DNA. The repertoire has 400,000 to 500,000 clones, around nine tenths of them found once; the top ten carry about 1.4%. J was trimmed by 5 bases and V by 0 bases; bases with no gene match: 3. Per germline, CDR1 SGDLS and CDR2 YYNGEE. The CDR3 is 15 residues long.

Input material: PBMCs or T cells enriched from blood (not recorded which). The chain employs TRBV9 and TRBJ2-3, with 10 bases lining up with TRBD2. The source is a woman between 18 and 29 years old who had been exposed to COVID-19. CDR3 sequence: CASSVGTSGIDTQYF. For the CDR3, the DNA is TGTGCCAGCAGCGTAGGGACTAGCGGAATAGATACGCAGTATTTT.